This TCR beta chain was recorded in a study of CD8 T cells in ankylosing spondylitis. TCRdb re-derived calls from the 5' RACE reads in MiXCR, one entry per CDR3 protein. The repertoire holds roughly 120,000 distinct CDR3 sequences, around 15% seen once, with almost 3% in the top ten. The germline V gene has CDR1 LGHDT and CDR2 YNNKEL (reference sequence). Trimming left V 2 bases short and J 9 bases short, with 11 bases between. This CDR3 has 13 amino acids. This clonotype was counted at least ten times. What was sequenced was blood, either unsorted or a sorted T cell fraction (not recorded which). The TCR sequence derives from a female donor with ankylosing spondylitis or in good health (not recorded which). The V and J genes are TRBV3-1 and TRBJ2-1, with a tentative D call TRBD2 (5 bases). CDR3 coding DNA: TGTGCCAGCAGCCAACCCGGACTGTTTGAGCAGTTCTTC. Protein: CASSQPGLFEQFF.